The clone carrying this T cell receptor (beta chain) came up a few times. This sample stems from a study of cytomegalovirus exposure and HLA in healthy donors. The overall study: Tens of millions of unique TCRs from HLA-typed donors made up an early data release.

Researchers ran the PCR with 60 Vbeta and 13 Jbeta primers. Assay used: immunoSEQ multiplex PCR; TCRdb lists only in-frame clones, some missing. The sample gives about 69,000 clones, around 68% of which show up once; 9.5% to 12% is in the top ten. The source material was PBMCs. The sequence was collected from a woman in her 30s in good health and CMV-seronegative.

The CDR3: CASSQASDRGPYEQYF. CDR3 bases: TGCGCCAGCAGCCAGGCATCCGACAGGGGGCCCTACGAGCAGTACTTC. The J gene is TRBJ2-5, the V gene TRBV4-1; 10 nucleotides match TRBD1. TRBJ2-7 matches the DNA end more closely, so the J call is doubtful. CDR3 length equals 16 residues. CDR1 is MGHRA, CDR2 YSYEKL, per germline.